This passage covers 19 T cell receptor beta chains from one sample sequenced in a study of blood T cells in healthy people across ages (dated by TCRdb to the mid-2010s). Library preparation was by 5' RACE. These reads were obtained on an Illumina HiSeq 2500. A second PCR of 7 to 11 cycles was performed with a sample-barcoded 5' primer and a J-beta primer mix. TCRdb's own reprocessing of the public reads used fastp at Q25 and MiXCR and kept productive beta chains. When rows share a CDR3 protein, they turn into one entry using the most common DNA and genes. The table for this sample lists some 710,000 distinct CDR3 sequences; around 45% of them were counted only once. Clones ranked in the top ten supply 18% of the sample. Sequencing used blood. These receptor sequences come from a man older than 75 in good health.

The rearrangement uses TRBV18 and TRBJ1-6; D call uncertain. V was clipped by 3 bases and J by 5 bases, with 11 bases between them. Germline V gene lookup returns CDR1 KGHSH and CDR2 LQKENI. This CDR3 is 15 amino acids long. CDR3 bases: TGTGCCAGCTCACCTGGTCGGGAAGATAATTCACCCCTCCACTTT. Its protein is CASSPGREDNSPLHF.

The chain joins TRBV12-3 or TRBV12-4 to TRBJ2-7, with 8 bases matching TRBD1. There are 14 residues in the CDR3. J lost 3 bases, V lost 5 bases, and 6 bases had no gene match. The CDR3 sequence is CASSPQGAYYEQYF. The CDR3, as DNA: TGTGCCAGCAGTCCCCAGGGGGCCTACTACGAGCAGTACTTC.

The chain recombines TRBV24-1 with TRBJ2-7; D is perhaps TRBD1 or TRBD2 (5 bases each). Germline V lookup: CDR1 KGHDR, CDR2 SFDVKD. The length of the CDR3 is 15 residues. The germline V and J ends were trimmed by 3 bases and 7 bases, with 18 bases remaining between them. The CDR3 loop is CATSDRGASYNEQYF. DNA for the CDR3: TGTGCCACCAGTGATCGAGGGGCTTCCTACAATGAGCAGTACTTC.

The J gene is TRBJ2-1, the V gene TRBV6-2 or TRBV6-3, with 9 positions matching TRBD2. The CDR3 consists of 15 residues. V lost 4 bases and J lost 7; bases outside the gene matches: 8. Germline V gene data show CDR1 as MNHEY and CDR2 as SVGEGT. Here the CDR3 reads CASSFIAGAENEQFF. The CDR3 coding sequence is TGTGCCAGCAGTTTCATAGCGGGAGCGGAAAATGAGCAGTTCTTC.

This sequence joins TRBV18 and TRBJ2-7; D is uncertain. The CDR3 runs 14 residues. V dropped 6 bases and J dropped 2 bases, with 14 bases sitting between them. The germline V gene has CDR1 KGHSH and CDR2 LQKENI. The CDR3 DNA follows: TGTGCCAGCTCGCCGGGCAGTACAACCTACGAGCAGTACTTC. Amino acids: CASSPGSTTYEQYF.

J is TRBJ2-3 and V is TRBV7-6; D might be TRBD2 (6 bases). The CDR3 is made up of 15 amino acids. In germline, CDR1 is SGHVS, CDR2 FNYEAQ. Trimming cost V 1 base and J 3 bases, with 11 bases left between them. The CDR3, as DNA: TGTGCCAGCAGCTTAGGGGCGGGATGGACAGATACGCAGTATTTT. Amino acids: CASSLGAGWTDTQYF. The full variable domain, rest sourced from reference TRBV7-6 and TRBJ2-3, is GAGVSQSPRYKVTKRGQDVALRCDPISGHVSLYWYRQALGQGPEFLTYFNYEAQQDKSGLPNDRFSAERPEGSISTLTIQRTEQRDSAMYRCASSLGAGWTDTQYFGPGTRLTVL.

The chain recombines TRBV5-1 with TRBJ2-7, with 7 bases lining up with TRBD1. V trimming: 7 bases; J trimming: 2 bases; junction bases outside the gene matches: 6. Germline CDR1 reads SGHRS; CDR2 reads YFSETQ. The CDR3 loop spans 13 amino acids. In nucleotides, the CDR3 is TGCGCCAGCGGACGGGACAGACCCTACGAGCAGTACTTC. Translating it yields CASGRDRPYEQYF.

This clonotype was detected only a few times. The CDR3 is CASSVNSLGADTQYF. In DNA, the CDR3 is TGTGCCAGCAGCGTAAACTCCCTTGGCGCAGATACGCAGTATTTT. The chain employs TRBV9 and TRBJ2-3; D call uncertain. CDR1 and CDR2 from the germline V gene are SGDLS and YYNGEE. V was trimmed by 1 base and J by 4 bases, leaving 13 bases between them. The length of the CDR3 is 15 residues.

V and J are TRBV5-1 and TRBJ2-1, with 11 bases matching TRBD2. Germline CDR1 reads SGHRS; CDR2 reads YFSETQ. This CDR3 has 15 amino acids. The V and J ends lost 3 bases and 9 bases, in that order; junction bases with no gene match: 8. The CDR3 region is CASSSGETSGTEQFF. CDR3 coding DNA: TGCGCCAGCAGCTCCGGAGAGACTAGCGGGACTGAGCAGTTCTTC.

Comment on this clonotype: A read error may be the cause here, since a much bigger clone is one base away. This chain joins TRBV3-1 and TRBJ2-1, with D perhaps matching TRBD2 (6 bases). The CDR3 has 14 amino acids. V lost 0 bases and J 8 bases, leaving 11 bases between the germline ends. CDR1 and CDR2 from the germline V gene are LGHDT and YNNKEL (reference sequence). The CDR3 region is CASSQDSRGYEQFF. CDR3 coding DNA: TGTGCCAGCAGCCAAGATTCCCGGGGGTATGAGCAGTTCTTC.

The sample holds a few counts of this clonotype. This chain links TRBV4-3 with TRBJ2-4; 7 bases line up with TRBD2. Losses at the gene ends were 1 base for V and 7 bases for J; bases not matched to a gene: 7. CDR1 is LGHNA, CDR2 YSLEER, per germline. The CDR3 covers 15 residues. CDR3 in DNA: TGCGCCAGCAGCCAAGGTGGGAGGGAACCCAACATTCAGTACTTC. Encoded protein: CASSQGGREPNIQYF.

The chain carries TRBV4-2 and TRBJ2-3, with 9 bases matching TRBD2. The CDR3 has 18 amino acids. Germline-derived CDR1 and CDR2 are LGHNA and YNFKEQ. Losses at the gene ends were 0 bases for V and 5 bases for J; bases not matched to a gene: 12. Here the CDR3 reads CASSQEGLREGLLDTQYF. The CDR3 DNA sequence: TGTGCCAGCAGCCAAGAGGGGCTGCGGGAGGGCCTTTTAGATACGCAGTATTTT.

V gene TRBV7-9 combines with J gene TRBJ1-6; 9 bases map to TRBD1. The CDR3 runs to 15 residues. Trimming took 5 bases from V and 6 from J; bases not matched to a gene: 5. The V gene's germline CDR1 is SEHNR and CDR2 FQNEAQ (reference sequence). The CDR3 spells CASSPPDRGNSPLHF. DNA of the CDR3: TGTGCCAGCAGCCCTCCGGACAGGGGTAATTCACCCCTCCACTTT.

This chain uses TRBV11-3 with TRBJ2-4; D ambiguous. Trimming removed 0 bases from V and 0 bases from J, with 9 bases in between. The CDR3 extends over 16 amino acids. The germline gives CDR1 SGHNT, CDR2 YENEEA. CDR3 bases: TGTGCCAGCAGCTTAGATTTGGCCCTAGCCAAAAACATTCAGTACTTC. Protein product: CASSLDLALAKNIQYF.

In this sample, this clonotype turned up many times. The chain links TRBV7-6 to TRBJ2-7; possible D gene TRBD2, 5 bases. The CDR3 loop spans 15 amino acids. Trimming left V 1 base short and J 0 bases short, with 10 bases between. The germline CDR1 and CDR2 sequences are SGHVS and FNYEAQ. The CDR3: CASSLEEAASYEQYF. CDR3 coding DNA: TGTGCCAGCAGCTTAGAGGAGGCAGCCTCCTACGAGCAGTACTTC.

The chain combines TRBV29-1 with TRBJ2-3, with D possibly TRBD2 on 5 matching bases. The CDR3 is made up of 15 amino acids. V was trimmed by 7 bases and J by 0 bases, leaving 17 bases between them. Germline CDR1 is SQVTM and CDR2 is ANQGSEA. The CDR3 reads CSGRKAGSSTDTQYF. The DNA of the CDR3 is TGCAGCGGTCGAAAGGCGGGCTCAAGCACAGATACGCAGTATTTT.

This clonotype was seen just once. This chain links TRBV6-2 or TRBV6-3 with TRBJ2-7; TRBD2 might be the D (6 bases). V was pared by 7 bases and J by 3 bases, with 22 bases between. The CDR3 has 16 residues. CDR1 is MNHEY, CDR2 SVGEGT, per germline. In DNA form, the CDR3 reads TGTGCCAGCACCATCACTCGGAAGGGAGGTGGCTACGAGCAGTACTTC. It encodes CASTITRKGGGYEQYF.

The V and J genes are TRBV2 and TRBJ1-1, with D unresolved. Germline V gene sequence: CDR1 SNHLY, CDR2 FYNNEI. The CDR3 length is 13 residues. V lost 5 bases to trimming and J lost 5 bases, with 12 bases between them. The CDR3 sequence is CASSMREVTEAFF. The CDR3 DNA reads as TGTGCCAGCAGTATGCGGGAAGTAACTGAAGCTTTCTTT.

V gene TRBV12-3 or TRBV12-4 combines with J gene TRBJ1-2; no definite D call. This CDR3 spans 16 amino acids. Trimming pared 7 bases from V and 2 bases from J, leaving 20 bases between. The CDR3 DNA follows: TGTGCCAGCATCGCGACGCGGGCCACACAAAACTATGGCTACACCTTC. This sequence encodes CASIATRATQNYGYTF.